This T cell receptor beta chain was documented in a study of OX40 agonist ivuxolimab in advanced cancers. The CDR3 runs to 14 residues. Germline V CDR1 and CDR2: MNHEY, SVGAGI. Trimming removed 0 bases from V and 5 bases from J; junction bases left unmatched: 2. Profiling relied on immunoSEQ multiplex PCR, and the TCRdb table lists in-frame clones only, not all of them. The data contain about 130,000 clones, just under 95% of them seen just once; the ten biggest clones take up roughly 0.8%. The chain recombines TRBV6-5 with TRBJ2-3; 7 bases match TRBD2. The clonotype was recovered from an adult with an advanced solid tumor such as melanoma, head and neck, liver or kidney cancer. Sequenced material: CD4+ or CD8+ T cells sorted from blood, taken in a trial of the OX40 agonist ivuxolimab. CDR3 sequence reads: CASSYSIAGDTQYF. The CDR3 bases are TGTGCCAGCAGTTACTCGATAGCGGGAGATACGCAGTATTTT.